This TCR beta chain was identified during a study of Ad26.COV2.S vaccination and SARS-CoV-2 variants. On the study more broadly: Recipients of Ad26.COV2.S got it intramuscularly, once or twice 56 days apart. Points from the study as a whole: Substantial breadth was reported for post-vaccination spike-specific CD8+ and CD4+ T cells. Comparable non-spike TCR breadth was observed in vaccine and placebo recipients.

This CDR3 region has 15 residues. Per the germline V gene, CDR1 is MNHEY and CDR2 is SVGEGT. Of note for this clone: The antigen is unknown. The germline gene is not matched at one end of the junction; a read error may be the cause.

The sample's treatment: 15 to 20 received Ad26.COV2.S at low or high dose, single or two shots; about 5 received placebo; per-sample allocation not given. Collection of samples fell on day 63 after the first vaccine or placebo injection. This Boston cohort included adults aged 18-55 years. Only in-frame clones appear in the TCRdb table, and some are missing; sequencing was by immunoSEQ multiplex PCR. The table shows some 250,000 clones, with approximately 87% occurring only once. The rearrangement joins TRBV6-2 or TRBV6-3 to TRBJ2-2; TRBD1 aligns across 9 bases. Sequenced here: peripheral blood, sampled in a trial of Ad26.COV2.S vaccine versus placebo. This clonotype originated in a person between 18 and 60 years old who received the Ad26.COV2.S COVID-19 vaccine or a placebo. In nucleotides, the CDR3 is TGTGCCAGCAATTACAGGGGGCAGGACACCGGGGAGCTGTTTTTT. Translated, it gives CASNYRGQDTGELFF.